The TCR beta chain described here comes from a study of T cells in localized non-small cell lung cancer. Study-wide results and limits: A single tumor region was sequenced, leaving heterogeneity possible. The study linked higher blood T cell density to longer overall survival. Uninvolved adjacent lung showed higher T cell clonality than tumor.

For this clone: The target antigen is unknown.

V was trimmed by 3 bases and J by 3 bases, leaving 2 bases between them. The CDR3 sequence is 12 residues long. Germline lookup yields CDR1 KGHSH and CDR2 LQKENI. Here immunoSEQ multiplex PCR was the method, and the copy in TCRdb shows in-frame clones only, minus some. The sample gives tens of thousands of clones, less than 90% of which show up once; approximately 22% is in the top ten. This sequence originates from a man aged 40-75 years with stage II squamous cell lung carcinoma. The V call is TRBV18, the J call TRBJ2-2; D gene ambiguous. The sequenced sample was PBMCs, obtained before any cancer treatment. CDR3 in DNA: TGTGCCAGCTCACCCTACACCGGGGAGCTGTTTTTT. This codes for CASSPYTGELFF.